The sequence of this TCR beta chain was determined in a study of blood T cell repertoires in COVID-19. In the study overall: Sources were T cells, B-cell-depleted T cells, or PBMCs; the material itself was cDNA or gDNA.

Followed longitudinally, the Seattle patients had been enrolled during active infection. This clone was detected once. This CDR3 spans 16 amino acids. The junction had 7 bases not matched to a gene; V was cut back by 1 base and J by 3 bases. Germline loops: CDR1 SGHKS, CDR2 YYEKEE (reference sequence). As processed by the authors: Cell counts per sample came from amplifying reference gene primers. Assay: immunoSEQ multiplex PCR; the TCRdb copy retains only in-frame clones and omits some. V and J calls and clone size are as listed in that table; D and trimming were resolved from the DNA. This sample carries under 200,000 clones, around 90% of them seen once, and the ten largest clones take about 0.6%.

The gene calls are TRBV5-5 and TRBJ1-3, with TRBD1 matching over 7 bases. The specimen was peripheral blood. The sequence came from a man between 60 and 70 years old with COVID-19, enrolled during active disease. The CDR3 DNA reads TGTGCCAGCAGCTTGCTGACAGGGTCTGGTGGAAACACCATATATTTT. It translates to CASSLLTGSGGNTIYF.